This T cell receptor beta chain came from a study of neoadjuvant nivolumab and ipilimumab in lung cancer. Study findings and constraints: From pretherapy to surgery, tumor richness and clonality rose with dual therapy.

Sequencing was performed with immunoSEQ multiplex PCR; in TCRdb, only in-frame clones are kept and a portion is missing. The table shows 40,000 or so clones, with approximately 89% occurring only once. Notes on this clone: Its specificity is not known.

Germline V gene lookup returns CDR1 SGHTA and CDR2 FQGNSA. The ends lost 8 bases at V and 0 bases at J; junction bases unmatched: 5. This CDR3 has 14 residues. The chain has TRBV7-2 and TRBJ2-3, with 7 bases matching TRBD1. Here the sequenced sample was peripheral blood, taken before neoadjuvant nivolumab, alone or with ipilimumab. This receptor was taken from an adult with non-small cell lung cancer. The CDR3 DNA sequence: TGTGCCAGCTTCGGGACAGTGAGCACAGATACGCAGTATTTT. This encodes CASFGTVSTDTQYF. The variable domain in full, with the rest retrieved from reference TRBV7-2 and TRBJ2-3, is GAGVSQSPSNKVTEKGKDVELRCDPISGHTALYWYRQSLGQGLEFLIYFQGNSAPDKSGLPSDRFSAERTGGSVSTLTIQRTQQEDSAVYLCASFGTVSTDTQYFGPGTRLTVL.